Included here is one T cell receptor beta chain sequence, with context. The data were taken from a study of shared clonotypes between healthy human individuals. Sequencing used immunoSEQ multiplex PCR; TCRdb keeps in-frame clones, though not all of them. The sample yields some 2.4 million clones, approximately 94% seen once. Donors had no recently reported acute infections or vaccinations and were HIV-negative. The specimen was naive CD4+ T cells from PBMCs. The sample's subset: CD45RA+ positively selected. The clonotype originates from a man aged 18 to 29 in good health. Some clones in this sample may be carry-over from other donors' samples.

CDR3 sequence reads: CASSVGGRETQYF. The DNA of the CDR3 is TGTGCCAGCAGCGTCGGGGGGAGAGAGACCCAGTACTTC. V is TRBV5-4 and J is TRBJ2-5; 7 bases align to TRBD2. The CDR3 sequence is 13 residues long. Germline V gene lookup returns CDR1 SGHNT and CDR2 YYREEE (reference sequence). V shed 4 bases and J 4 bases; nucleotides not matched to a gene: 4.